This T cell receptor beta chain was sequenced in a study of T cells after yellow fever vaccination. As TCR cDNA was made by 5'RACE template switching, a universal primer site and UMIs were added. TCRdb reanalysed the 5' RACE reads using MiXCR and keeps one entry per CDR3 protein. Of more than 200,000 distinct CDR3 sequences detected, 3.6% appear once; the ten largest clones hold about 19%. V was trimmed by 2 bases and J by 5 bases, leaving 9 bases between them. The germline gives CDR1 MGHRA, CDR2 YSYEKL. The CDR3 runs to 13 residues. This clonotype was counted ten times or more. The sequencing used PBMCs, collected 15 days after the yellow fever booster vaccination. The sequence was obtained from a man younger than 30 who received the YFV17D yellow fever vaccine. V gene TRBV4-1 combines with J gene TRBJ2-5, with TRBD2 as a possible D gene (6 bases). The CDR3 loop is CASSQIGGETQYF. CDR3 bases: TGCGCCAGCAGCCAAATTGGGGGGGAGACCCAGTACTTC.